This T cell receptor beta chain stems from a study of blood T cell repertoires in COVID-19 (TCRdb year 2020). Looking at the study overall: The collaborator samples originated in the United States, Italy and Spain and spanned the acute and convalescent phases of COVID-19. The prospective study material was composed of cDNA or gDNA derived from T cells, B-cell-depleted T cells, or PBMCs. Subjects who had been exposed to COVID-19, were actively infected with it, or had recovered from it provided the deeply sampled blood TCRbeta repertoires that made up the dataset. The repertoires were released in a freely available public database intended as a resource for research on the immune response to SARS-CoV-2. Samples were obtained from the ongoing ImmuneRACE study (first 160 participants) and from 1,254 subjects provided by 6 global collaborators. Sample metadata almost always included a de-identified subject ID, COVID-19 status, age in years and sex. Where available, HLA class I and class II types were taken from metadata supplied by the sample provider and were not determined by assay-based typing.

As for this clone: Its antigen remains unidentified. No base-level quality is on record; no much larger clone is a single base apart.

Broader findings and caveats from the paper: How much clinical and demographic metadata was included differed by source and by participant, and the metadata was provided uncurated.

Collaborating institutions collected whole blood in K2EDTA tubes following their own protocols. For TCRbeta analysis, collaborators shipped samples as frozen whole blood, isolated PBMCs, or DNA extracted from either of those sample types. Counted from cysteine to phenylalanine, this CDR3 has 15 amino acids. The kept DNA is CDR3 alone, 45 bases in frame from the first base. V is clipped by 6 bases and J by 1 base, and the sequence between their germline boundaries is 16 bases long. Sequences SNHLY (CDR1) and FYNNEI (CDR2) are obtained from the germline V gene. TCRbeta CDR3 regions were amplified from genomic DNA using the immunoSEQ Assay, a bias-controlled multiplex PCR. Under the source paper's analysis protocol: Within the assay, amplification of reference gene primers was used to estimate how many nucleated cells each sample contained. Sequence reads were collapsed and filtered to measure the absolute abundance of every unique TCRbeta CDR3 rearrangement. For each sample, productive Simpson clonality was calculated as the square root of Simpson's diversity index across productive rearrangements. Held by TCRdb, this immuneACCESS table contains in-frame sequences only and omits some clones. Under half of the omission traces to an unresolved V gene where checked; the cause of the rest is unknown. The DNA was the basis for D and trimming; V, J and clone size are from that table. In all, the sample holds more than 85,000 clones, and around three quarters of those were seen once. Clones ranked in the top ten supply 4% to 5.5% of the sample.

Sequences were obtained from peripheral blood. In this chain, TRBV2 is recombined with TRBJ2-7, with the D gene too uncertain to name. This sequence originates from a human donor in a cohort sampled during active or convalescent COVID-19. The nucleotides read TGTGCCAGCAGGGTTCCCTCCTTTACATCCTACGAGCAGTACTTC. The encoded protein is CASRVPSFTSYEQYF. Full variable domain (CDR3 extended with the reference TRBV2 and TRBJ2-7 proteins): EPEVTQTPSHQVTQMGQEVILRCVPISNHLYFYWYRQILGQKVEFLVSFYNNEISEKSEIFDDQFSVERPDGSNFTLKIRSTKLEDSAMYFCASRVPSFTSYEQYFGPGTRLTVT.